The 14 T cell receptor beta chains below were found in one sample sequenced in a study of control samples from healthy donors and cancer patients (dated by TCRdb to between 2020 and 2021). The library was built by means of the immunoSEQ multiplex PCR assay. TCRdb obtained this table from immuneACCESS and retained in-frame rearrangements with V and J assigned. These tables miss some clones; where compared with another copy, unresolved V genes account for less than half of the shortfall, and the remainder is unexplained. Here the sample has fewer than 100,000 clones; roughly four fifths occur a single time. About 2% of the sample is in the top ten clones. The material sequenced was blood. The receptors were sampled from a man aged 55 to 70 in good health.

CDR3 sequence (DNA): TGTGCCAGTAGTGAAGTGGGTCAGTACACTGAAGCTTTCTTT. Translating gives CASSEVGQYTEAFF. This rearrangement joins TRBV19 to TRBJ1-1, with unresolved D. Per germline, CDR1 LNHDA and CDR2 SQIVND (reference sequence). The CDR3 sequence is 14 residues long. The V and J ends lost 5 bases and 3 bases respectively, with 13 bases between them.

This clone was counted once. The rearrangement links TRBV7-9 to TRBJ2-5; D call uncertain. Trimming stripped 1 base from V and 2 bases from J, with 8 bases between. Germline CDR1 is SEHNR and CDR2 is FQNEAQ (reference sequence). CDR3 length: 14 amino acids. The CDR3 DNA follows: TGTGCCAGCAGCTTAGTTACGTTGCAAGAGACCCAGTACTTC. Amino acid sequence: CASSLVTLQETQYF.

This sequence joins TRBV6-1 and TRBJ1-1, with D unclear. V lost 2 bases and J 1 base, leaving 8 bases between the germline ends. CDR1 and CDR2 (germline): MNHNS, SASEGT. The CDR3 is 14 amino acids. CDR3 bases: TGTGCCAGCAGTGAAAAGGGAAAGAACACTGAAGCTTTCTTT. Translating it yields CASSEKGKNTEAFF.

This chain joins TRBV10-1 and TRBJ2-7; tentatively, D is TRBD1 or TRBD2 (5 bases each). Germline assignment: CDR1 WNHNN and CDR2 SYGVQD (reference sequence). The CDR3 extends over 13 amino acids. V was trimmed by 0 bases and J by 4 bases, leaving 7 bases between them. CDR3 in amino acids: CASSESGEYEQYF. In DNA form, the CDR3 reads TGCGCCAGCAGTGAGTCGGGGGAATACGAGCAGTACTTC.

This chain links TRBV27 with TRBJ1-4, with TRBD1 matching over 7 bases. The J segment lost 5 bases and the V segment lost 6 bases, leaving 18 bases of the junction unmatched. The V gene's germline CDR1 is MNHEY and CDR2 SMNVEV (reference sequence). CDR3 length equals 18 residues. The CDR3 bases are TGTGCCAGCAGCAAAAAACACATGGGACAGCTAAAAAATGAAAAACTGTTTTTT. Protein sequence: CASSKKHMGQLKNEKLFF. The full variable domain, with the rest looked up from reference TRBV27 and TRBJ1-4, is EAQVTQNPRYLITVTGKKLTVTCSQNMNHEYMSWYRQDPGLGLRQIYYSMNVEVTDKGDVPEGYKVSRKEKRNFPLILESPSPNQTSLYFCASSKKHMGQLKNEKLFFGSGTQLSVL.

The chain employs TRBV5-1 and TRBJ2-1, with 16 positions matching TRBD2. The CDR3 spans 17 residues. V was clipped by 2 bases and J by 7 bases; unmatched bases: 6. Germline V CDR1 and CDR2: SGHRS, YFSETQ. Written as DNA, the CDR3 is TGCGCCAGCAGCTTCCCCATGGGACTAGCGGGAGGGAATGAGCAGTTCTTC. It encodes CASSFPMGLAGGNEQFF.

This chain joins TRBV27 and TRBJ2-1; D unresolved. The CDR3 consists of 15 residues. Trimming took 5 bases from V and 7 from J, leaving 18 bases between them. CDR1 is MNHEY and CDR2 is SMNVEV in the germline V gene (reference sequence). The CDR3 region is CASSLPGSLRNEQFF. In nucleotides, the CDR3 is TGTGCCAGCAGTCTTCCCGGAAGTCTCCGGAATGAGCAGTTCTTC.

The J gene is TRBJ1-2, the V gene TRBV6-5, with D hard to call. Trimming pared 2 bases from V and 0 bases from J, leaving 10 bases between. The germline CDR1 and CDR2 sequences are MNHEY and SVGAGI. The CDR3 runs to 15 residues. The chain's CDR3 is CASSYVGQANYGYTF. CDR3 nucleotides: TGTGCCAGCAGTTACGTAGGGCAAGCTAACTATGGCTACACCTTC.

This clone was recorded only once. The chain recombines TRBV29-1 with TRBJ2-2; no reliable D call. The CDR3 covers 12 residues. The germline V and J ends were trimmed by 4 bases and 6 bases, with 9 bases remaining between them. Germline V gene data show CDR1 as SQVTM and CDR2 as ANQGSEA. For the CDR3, the DNA is TGCAGCGTTGTCCTCAACGCCGGGGAGCTGTTTTTT. Its protein is CSVVLNAGELFF.

This clone was detected ten times or more. The chain carries TRBV15 and TRBJ2-2, with 14 nucleotides matching TRBD2. Germline CDR1 is LNHNV and CDR2 is YYDKDF (reference sequence). The V segment lost 0 bases and the J segment 7 bases; nucleotides outside the gene matches: 4. This CDR3 is 17 amino acids long. As DNA, the CDR3 is TGTGCCACCAGCAGAGATTCCGGGACTAGCGGGAGCGGGGAGCTGTTTTTT. Protein product: CATSRDSGTSGSGELFF.

The chain uses TRBV4-1 and TRBJ2-7; D not resolved. The CDR3 is made up of 11 amino acids. Trimming cost V 1 base and J 10 bases, with 8 bases left between them. Per the germline V gene, CDR1 is MGHRA and CDR2 is YSYEKL. The CDR3, as DNA: TGCGCCAGCAGCCAAGGCCCCCTCCAGTACTTC. Its protein product is CASSQGPLQYF.

The gene calls are TRBV3-1 (or the pseudogene TRBV3-2) and TRBJ2-1; 7 nucleotides line up with TRBD2. The CDR3 has 16 residues. Germline V gene data show CDR1 as LGHDT and CDR2 as YNNKEL (reference sequence). V trimming: 2 bases; J trimming: 0 bases; junction bases outside the gene matches: 4. The CDR3 is CASSQLSGASYNEQFF. The CDR3 region has the DNA TGTGCCAGCAGCCAACTCAGCGGGGCCTCCTACAATGAGCAGTTCTTC.

This chain connects TRBV5-1 to TRBJ1-4; D unclear. This CDR3 is 15 amino acids long. V was cut by 0 bases and J by 0 bases, with 6 bases left in between. Germline V gene data show CDR1 as SGHRS and CDR2 as YFSETQ. The CDR3 spells CASSLGSATNEKLFF. The DNA of the CDR3 is TGCGCCAGCAGCTTGGGTTCTGCAACTAATGAAAAACTGTTTTTT.

This clone showed up just a few times. This chain links TRBV7-9 with TRBJ2-7; D perhaps matches TRBD2 (6 bases). Germline CDR1 reads SEHNR; CDR2 reads FQNEAQ (reference sequence). The ends were cut back, 1 base at V and 3 bases at J, with 10 bases in the middle. The CDR3 loop spans 14 amino acids. The DNA of the CDR3 is TGTGCCAGCAGCTTAGAATTGGGAGGCTACGAGCAGTACTTC. It translates to CASSLELGGYEQYF.